This TCR beta chain was retrieved from a study of blood T cell repertoires in COVID-19. In the study overall: There were acute and convalescent COVID-19 samples, and they came from the United States, Italy and Spain. T cells, B-cell-depleted T cells, or PBMCs supplied cDNA or gDNA.

Per the original data handling: Quantification of nucleated cells was approximated via reference gene primer amplification. Sequencing used immunoSEQ multiplex PCR; TCRdb keeps in-frame clones, though not all of them. The V and J calls and the clone size are those of that table, but D and trimming were determined from the DNA. The sample has about 51,000 clones; approximately 84% are singletons. The ends were cut back, 5 bases at V and 7 bases at J, with 14 bases in the middle. This CDR3 is built from 14 residues. CDR1 and CDR2 from the germline V gene are ENHRY and SYGVKD. This chain joins TRBV10-3 and TRBJ1-4, with D maybe TRBD1 (5 bases). The TCR comes from a man between 50 and 59 years old with acute or convalescent COVID-19. The source material was peripheral blood. The CDR3 protein is CAISLGGAGEKLFF. The DNA for the CDR3 is TGTGCCATCAGTCTAGGAGGGGCTGGTGAAAAACTGTTTTTT.